Presented here are 30 T cell receptor beta chains from one specimen sequenced in a study of control samples from healthy donors and cancer patients. TCRdb's table, derived via immunoSEQ multiplex PCR, lists solely in-frame clones and lacks some. The sample yields some 140,000 clones, nearly 90% seen once. The sample was PBMCs. These receptors came from a man aged 45-60 years with head and neck cancer.

The genes are TRBV5-8 and TRBJ2-5; D gene unclear. V lost 4 bases, J lost 5 bases, and 12 bases lay in between. CDR1 and CDR2 (germline): SGHTS, YDEGEE. The CDR3 extends over 13 amino acids. Here the CDR3 DNA reads TGTGCCAGCAGCGGGTGGATCGGGGAGACCCAGTACTTC. Amino acids: CASSGWIGETQYF.

The rearrangement joins TRBV24-1 to TRBJ2-3; weak D call: TRBD2 (6 bases). Trimming removed 1 base from V and 5 bases from J, with 18 bases in between. Germline V gene lookup returns CDR1 KGHDR and CDR2 SFDVKD. This CDR3 is built from 17 residues. Here the CDR3 DNA reads TGTGCCACCAGTGATTTACTAGGCGGGAAGGACGGAGATACGCAGTATTTT. Translation: CATSDLLGGKDGDTQYF.

The chain couples TRBV28 to TRBJ1-6; D call uncertain. The CDR3 consists of 17 residues. The V gene lost 6 bases and the J gene lost 5 bases, with 20 bases spanning the gap. CDR1 is MDHEN, CDR2 SYDVKM, per germline. The CDR3 protein is CASSPPLGSENNSPLHF. As DNA, the CDR3 is TGTGCCAGCAGCCCCCCGTTAGGCAGCGAAAATAATTCACCCCTCCACTTT.

The chain recombines TRBV6-1 with TRBJ2-3; D is possibly TRBD2 (6 bases). The CDR3 is 15 residues long. The V gene's germline CDR1 is MNHNS and CDR2 SASEGT. V was pared by 3 bases and J by 3 bases, with 13 bases between. CDR3 in amino acids: CASSDRVGGTDTQYF. The CDR3 DNA reads TGTGCCAGCAGTGACAGGGTTGGAGGGACAGATACGCAGTATTTT.

V is TRBV5-1 and J is TRBJ1-1, with D perhaps matching TRBD1 (6 bases). The V gene's germline CDR1 is SGHRS and CDR2 YFSETQ. V lost 4 bases and J 3 bases, leaving 16 bases between the germline ends. CDR3 length: 15 amino acids. CDR3 protein: CASSMRTVLDTEAFF. The CDR3 DNA reads as TGCGCCAGCAGCATGAGGACAGTCCTGGACACTGAAGCTTTCTTT. Together with reference TRBV5-1 and TRBJ1-1, the CDR3 gives the full variable domain: KAGVTQTPRYLIKTRGQQVTLSCSPISGHRSVSWYQQTPGQGLQFLFEYFSETQRNKGNFPGRFSGRQFSNSRSEMNVSTLELGDSALYLCASSMRTVLDTEAFFGQGTRLTVV.

This clone is a singleton in its sample. The rearrangement uses TRBV10-1 and TRBJ1-1; D gene ambiguous. The CDR3 sequence is 13 residues long. V shed 5 bases and J shed 0 bases, with 7 bases lying between them. CDR1 and CDR2 (germline): WNHNN, SYGVQD (reference sequence). CDR3 coding DNA: TGCGCCAGCAGTCCCTCGTTGAACACTGAAGCTTTCTTT. Translation gives CASSPSLNTEAFF.

V is TRBV27 and J is TRBJ2-1, with D tentatively TRBD1 or TRBD2 (6 bases each). V dropped 5 bases and J dropped 0 bases, with 17 bases sitting between them. Germline CDR1 is MNHEY and CDR2 is SMNVEV (reference sequence). This CDR3 has 17 residues. CDR3 DNA: TGTGCCAGCAGTCCGCTCGGGGGCGGTCGCTCCTACAATGAGCAGTTCTTC. This encodes CASSPLGGGRSYNEQFF.

The V gene is TRBV11-3, the J gene TRBJ2-2; 8 bases match TRBD2. Trimming removed 5 bases from V and 1 base from J; junction bases left unmatched: 6. This CDR3 is 16 amino acids long. The germline CDR1 and CDR2 sequences are SGHNT and YENEEA. In nucleotides, the CDR3 is TGTGCCAGCAGCCCCGGCCTAGCGGGGAACACCGGGGAGCTGTTTTTT. Amino acids: CASSPGLAGNTGELFF.

The chain combines TRBV11-2 with TRBJ2-7; D perhaps matches TRBD2 (5 bases). The CDR3 runs to 18 residues. Germline assignment: CDR1 SGHAT and CDR2 FQNNGV. Trimming shortened V by 0 bases and J by 0 bases, and 18 bases separated the two germline ends. CDR3 DNA sequence: TGTGCCAGCAGCTTAGAAGGACTGAAGCTATTGAGCTCCTACGAGCAGTACTTC. This gives the protein CASSLEGLKLLSSYEQYF. The entire variable domain, with the rest obtained from reference TRBV11-2 and TRBJ2-7, is as follows: EAGVAQSPRYKIIEKRQSVAFWCNPISGHATLYWYQQILGQGPKLLIQFQNNGVVDDSQLPKDRFSAERLKGVDSTLKIQPAKLEDSAVYLCASSLEGLKLLSSYEQYFGPGTRLTVT.

The chain links TRBV29-1 to TRBJ2-1; D possibly corresponds to TRBD2 (5 bases). Germline V lookup: CDR1 SQVTM, CDR2 ANQGSEA. This CDR3 has 13 amino acids. V lost 4 bases, J lost 8 bases, and 15 bases lay in between. This CDR3 reads CSVAALAGHEQFF. CDR3 nucleotide sequence: TGCAGCGTTGCAGCCCTAGCTGGCCATGAGCAGTTCTTC.

V gene TRBV23-1 combines with J gene TRBJ2-7, with D tentatively TRBD1 or TRBD2 (5 bases each). TRBV23-1 is an ORF, with its function uncertain. Trimming took 1 base from V and 3 from J, leaving 25 bases between them. CDR3 length equals 19 residues. The DNA of the CDR3 is TGCGCCAGCAGTCAATGGGACCCCGGGCCCACCACGTCCCACTACGAGCAGTACTTC. Translation gives CASSQWDPGPTTSHYEQYF.

V is TRBV7-7 and J is TRBJ2-1, with a weak D call TRBD1 (5 bases). Germline CDR1 SSHAT, CDR2 FNYEAQ (reference sequence). This CDR3 is built from 15 residues. V lost 1 base and J lost 0, with 7 bases in between. Written as DNA, the CDR3 is TGTGCCAGCAGCTTAGACCAGGGCTCCTACAATGAGCAGTTCTTC. Its translation is CASSLDQGSYNEQFF.

The genes are TRBV2 and TRBJ2-7, with 7 nucleotides matching TRBD2. Germline CDR1 reads SNHLY; CDR2 reads FYNNEI. V trimming: 8 bases; J trimming: 0 bases; junction bases outside the gene matches: 7. This CDR3 region has 14 residues. The CDR3 spells CASDQAGNSYEQYF. The CDR3 DNA reads as TGTGCCAGCGACCAAGCGGGGAACTCCTACGAGCAGTACTTC.

The chain carries TRBV4-1 and TRBJ2-7, with a possible D match to TRBD1 (5 bases). Trimming removed 1 base at V and 4 bases at J, with 11 bases between. This CDR3 has 14 residues. Germline-derived CDR1 and CDR2 are MGHRA and YSYEKL. CDR3 nucleotides: TGCGCCAGCAGCCAAGGTACCAGGGATTACGAGCAGTACTTC. As protein: CASSQGTRDYEQYF.

This sequence joins TRBV19 and TRBJ2-3; perhaps TRBD2 as D (6 bases). Trimming removed 5 bases from V and 6 bases from J, with 21 bases in between. The CDR3 covers 16 residues. The germline CDR1 and CDR2 sequences are LNHDA and SQIVND (reference sequence). CDR3 region: CASSPRGFGRGDTQYF. As DNA, the CDR3 is TGTGCCAGTAGTCCCCGAGGGTTCGGCCGGGGGGATACGCAGTATTTT.

The chain combines TRBV11-2 with TRBJ2-1; 8 nucleotides match TRBD1. This CDR3 comprises 15 residues. J was trimmed by 5 bases and V by 5 bases; bases with no gene match: 8. The germline gives CDR1 SGHAT, CDR2 FQNNGV. Written as DNA, the CDR3 is TGTGCCAGCAGCCCCAGCAACAGGGGGGACAATGAGCAGTTCTTC. Protein: CASSPSNRGDNEQFF.

The chain is built from TRBV27 and TRBJ2-5; TRBD2 agrees at 12 bases. Germline values: CDR1 MNHEY, CDR2 SMNVEV (reference sequence). The junction had 3 bases not matched to a gene; V was cut back by 3 bases and J by 4 bases. The CDR3 spans 15 residues. The DNA of the CDR3 is TGTGCCAGCAGTTTTGCACTAGCGGGAGGAGAGACCCAGTACTTC. This encodes CASSFALAGGETQYF.

The J gene is TRBJ2-2, the V gene TRBV7-6, with TRBD1 matching 7 bases. Germline V gives CDR1 SGHVS, CDR2 FNYEAQ. The V and J ends lost 2 bases and 0 bases, in that order; junction bases with no gene match: 3. The CDR3 consists of 16 residues. This CDR3 reads CASSLYQGANTGELFF. CDR3 coding DNA: TGTGCCAGCAGCTTATATCAGGGGGCGAACACCGGGGAGCTGTTTTTT.

The chain uses TRBV6-6 and TRBJ2-1, with TRBD1 matching 8 bases. Germline lookup yields CDR1 MNHNY and CDR2 SVGAGI (reference sequence). V shed 2 bases and J 3 bases; nucleotides not matched to a gene: 3. This CDR3 comprises 15 residues. CDR3: CASSYRGQGYNEQFF. The CDR3 DNA reads as TGTGCCAGCAGTTACCGTGGACAGGGCTACAATGAGCAGTTCTTC.

The rearrangement uses TRBV11-2 and TRBJ2-7; D gene ambiguous. The CDR3 has 12 amino acids. Trimming took off 5 bases at V and 7 bases at J, with 12 bases between the two ends. From germline, CDR1 is SGHAT and CDR2 FQNNGV. DNA of the CDR3: TGTGCCAGCAGCCCCCGGATAGGAGAGCAGTACTTC. Amino acid sequence: CASSPRIGEQYF.

This chain links TRBV4-2 with TRBJ2-6, with TRBD2 identical over 14 bases. Trimming at V came to 7 bases and at J to 11 bases, leaving 1 base not matched to a gene. This CDR3 is 13 amino acids long. CDR1 is LGHNA, CDR2 YNFKEQ, per germline. The CDR3 reads CASKGLAGDVLTF. The CDR3 DNA reads TGTGCCAGCAAGGGACTAGCGGGAGACGTCCTGACTTTC.

This clone occurred a few times. The chain has TRBV7-9 and TRBJ2-1; D unclear. The V gene's germline CDR1 is SEHNR and CDR2 FQNEAQ (reference sequence). V was cut by 0 bases and J by 6 bases, with 0 bases left in between. The CDR3 is 11 amino acids. CDR3 sequence reads: CASSLANEQFF. In DNA, the CDR3 is TGTGCCAGCAGCTTAGCCAATGAGCAGTTCTTC.

The chain uses TRBV20-1 and TRBJ2-7; no definite D call. With 0 bases removed from V and 6 bases from J, the gap between germline ends came to 6 bases. The CDR3 is 11 amino acids. Germline-derived CDR1 and CDR2 are DFQATT and SNEGSKA (reference sequence). Here the CDR3 reads CSARDTGEQYF. The CDR3 DNA reads TGCAGTGCTAGAGATACTGGCGAGCAGTACTTC.

The V call is TRBV6-2 or TRBV6-3, the J call TRBJ2-5, with unresolved D. Germline CDR1 is MNHEY and CDR2 is SVGEGT. Trimming left V 3 bases short and J 2 bases short, with 13 bases between. CDR3 size: 15 residues. The DNA for the CDR3 is TGTGCCAGCAGTTATGGTATGTGGAATCAAGAGACCCAGTACTTC. This sequence encodes CASSYGMWNQETQYF.

The CDR3 spells CASSPPGQVHEQYF. In DNA, the CDR3 is TGTGCCAGCAGCCCTCCGGGACAGGTTCACGAGCAGTACTTC. The V gene is TRBV7-6, the J gene TRBJ2-7; 8 bases agree with TRBD1. Germline CDR1 is SGHVS and CDR2 is FNYEAQ. Unmatched junction bases numbered 8, after V lost 5 bases and J lost 5 bases. The CDR3 is 14 amino acids. Drawing the rest from reference TRBV7-6 and TRBJ2-7, the complete variable domain is GAGVSQSPRYKVTKRGQDVALRCDPISGHVSLYWYRQALGQGPEFLTYFNYEAQQDKSGLPNDRFSAERPEGSISTLTIQRTEQRDSAMYRCASSPPGQVHEQYFGPGTRLTVT.

The chain carries TRBV6-4 and TRBJ1-2; the D gene is possibly TRBD1 (6 bases). Germline CDR1 is MRHNA and CDR2 is SNTAGT. The CDR3 is 13 amino acids. Trimming pared 3 bases from V and 4 bases from J, leaving 9 bases between. The CDR3 region is CASSEGGVYGYTF. CDR3 nucleotide sequence: TGTGCCAGCAGTGAAGGGGGGGTCTATGGCTACACCTTC.

The genes are TRBV3-1 (or the pseudogene TRBV3-2) and TRBJ2-5; TRBD2 agrees at 8 bases. V dropped 7 bases and J dropped 2; count of bases not matched to a gene: 18. The CDR3 length is 18 residues. CDR1 is LGHDT and CDR2 is YNNKEL in the germline V gene (reference sequence). CDR3 coding DNA: TGTGCCAGCACCACCTCCGGGACTAGTCGAGACGGGCAAGAGACCCAGTACTTC. Its translation: CASTTSGTSRDGQETQYF.

In its sample, this clone was seen a few times. The V gene is TRBV7-6, the J gene TRBJ1-6; D is possibly TRBD1 (6 bases). The CDR3 loop spans 13 amino acids. Trimming took 2 bases from V and 14 from J, leaving 13 bases between them. In germline, CDR1 is SGHVS, CDR2 FNYEAQ. CDR3 residues: CASSLSPRDTLHF. The DNA for the CDR3 is TGTGCCAGCAGCTTAAGCCCGCGGGACACCCTCCACTTT.

A word on this clone: The same CDR3 also results from other DNA sequences found in this sample. The chain uses TRBV5-6 and TRBJ2-2; D ambiguous. The CDR3 is 11 amino acids. Germline CDR1 SGHDT, CDR2 YYEEEE. Trimming removed 2 bases from V and 8 bases from J, with 4 bases in between. This CDR3 reads CASSLSGELFF. CDR3 nucleotides: TGTGCCAGCAGCTTATCTGGGGAGCTGTTTTTT.

In this sample, this clone turned up once. This chain connects TRBV2 to TRBJ2-1; D may be TRBD2 (5 bases). Trimming took off 3 bases at V and 10 bases at J, with 16 bases between the two ends. The CDR3 runs to 14 residues. The germline CDR1 and CDR2 sequences are SNHLY and FYNNEI. The CDR3 sequence: CASSDLEGGNEQFF. The DNA of the CDR3 is TGTGCCAGCAGTGACCTAGAGGGCGGTAACGAGCAGTTCTTC. The whole variable domain, filled in from reference TRBV2 and TRBJ2-1, reads EPEVTQTPSHQVTQMGQEVILRCVPISNHLYFYWYRQILGQKVEFLVSFYNNEISEKSEIFDDQFSVERPDGSNFTLKIRSTKLEDSAMYFCASSDLEGGNEQFFGPGTRLTVL.